The 18 T cell receptor beta chains reported below all come from one sample, sequenced in a study of siplizumab effects on memory and regulatory T cells. TCRdb keeps only in-frame clones here, not all; method: immunoSEQ multiplex PCR. Of roughly 120,000 clones listed, around 94% are singletons. The sample taken for sequencing was non-Treg CD4+ T cells sorted from blood. These receptors came from a human donor in good health.

The rearrangement links TRBV7-9 to TRBJ1-6; D remains ambiguous. CDR3 length: 13 residues. Germline CDR1 reads SEHNR; CDR2 reads FQNEAQ (reference sequence). Between the trimmed V and J ends, which lost 0 bases and 9 bases, there was a span of 6 bases. The CDR3: CASSLAEGSPLHF. Here the CDR3 DNA reads TGTGCCAGCAGCTTAGCGGAGGGTTCACCCCTCCACTTT.

The chain carries TRBV19 and TRBJ2-2; 8 bases line up with TRBD1. J was trimmed by 5 bases and V by 1 base; bases with no gene match: 9. The CDR3 has 17 amino acids. In germline, CDR1 is LNHDA, CDR2 SQIVND (reference sequence). DNA of the CDR3: TGTGCCAGTAGTATAGGGGGACAGGCGTCGAGGACCGGGGAGCTGTTTTTT. Encoded protein: CASSIGGQASRTGELFF.

V is TRBV4-2 and J is TRBJ2-2, with a possible D match to TRBD1 (5 bases). The CDR3 runs 12 residues. Germline V lookup: CDR1 LGHNA, CDR2 YNFKEQ. V was shortened by 4 bases and J by 7 bases, with 7 bases between the two germline ends. The CDR3 reads CASSRGHGELFF. CDR3 nucleotide sequence: TGTGCCAGCAGCCGGGGCCACGGGGAGCTGTTTTTT.

This clone was picked up a small number of times. The gene calls are TRBV11-2 and TRBJ1-3, with D possibly being TRBD1 (5 bases). Per germline, CDR1 SGHAT and CDR2 FQNNGV. CDR3 length: 17 amino acids. Trimming shortened V by 5 bases and J by 3 bases, and 20 bases separated the two germline ends. As DNA, the CDR3 is TGTGCCAGCAGCCCCCGGGGAGGGACCCTTATTGGAAACACCATATATTTT. It translates to CASSPRGGTLIGNTIYF.

This clone occurred once. The V and J genes are TRBV21-1 and TRBJ1-4. TRBV21-1 is a listed pseudogene. The CDR3 sequence is 14 residues long. The CDR3 DNA reads as TGTGCCAGCACAGAAAAAGGGACTAATGAAAAACTGTTTTTT. Translated: CASTEKGTNEKLFF.

The genes are TRBV9 and TRBJ1-1; D is ambiguous. Trimming pared 0 bases from V and 0 bases from J, leaving 3 bases between. Germline V CDR1 and CDR2: SGDLS, YYNGEE. The CDR3 covers 13 residues. The CDR3 nucleotides read TGTGCCAGCAGCGTAGTCCTGAACACTGAAGCTTTCTTT. Translating it yields CASSVVLNTEAFF.

The chain joins TRBV7-3 to TRBJ2-1, with a weak D call TRBD2 (6 bases). Trimming took off 4 bases at V and 13 bases at J, with 23 bases between the two ends. Germline CDR1 reads SGHTA; CDR2 reads FQGTGA. This CDR3 spans 15 amino acids. The CDR3 is CASSSGGRREVPQFF. The CDR3 nucleotides are TGTGCCAGCAGCTCTGGGGGGAGGCGGGAAGTCCCACAGTTCTTC.

The chain recombines TRBV6-5 with TRBJ2-3; 11 nucleotides align to TRBD1. V was pared by 5 bases and J by 6 bases, with 7 bases of the junction left unmatched. In germline, CDR1 is MNHEY, CDR2 SVGAGI. The CDR3 totals 15 residues. The CDR3 sequence is CASSTGQGARDTQYF. CDR3 DNA: TGTGCCAGCAGTACCGGACAGGGGGCGAGGGATACGCAGTATTTT.

The gene calls are TRBV2 and TRBJ2-7; 12 nucleotides line up with TRBD2. After removal of 5 bases from V and 3 bases from J, the junction contained 5 bases not matched to a gene. Germline V gene sequence: CDR1 SNHLY, CDR2 FYNNEI. This CDR3 comprises 15 residues. This CDR3 reads CASSTSGGPYYEQYF. As DNA, the CDR3 is TGTGCCAGCAGTACTAGCGGGGGGCCGTACTACGAGCAGTACTTC.

This sequence joins TRBV7-2 and TRBJ1-5; D is undetermined. This CDR3 is 15 amino acids long. Germline CDR1 and CDR2: SGHTA and FQGNSA. Trimming shortened V by 1 base and J by 3 bases, and 10 bases separated the two germline ends. This CDR3 reads CASSLVAGSNQPQHF. The CDR3 DNA sequence: TGTGCCAGCAGCTTAGTGGCAGGATCCAATCAGCCCCAGCATTTT.

On this clone itself: The same CDR3 also results from other DNA sequences found in this sample. The rearrangement joins TRBV7-2 to TRBJ1-3; tentative D call: TRBD1 (5 bases). The CDR3 is made up of 13 amino acids. Germline V gene data show CDR1 as SGHTA and CDR2 as FQGNSA. With 3 bases removed from V and 3 bases from J, the gap between germline ends came to 6 bases. The CDR3 DNA reads TGTGCCAGCAGCTTGGGGGGTGGAAACACCATATATTTT. As protein: CASSLGGGNTIYF.

The rearrangement links TRBV5-1 to TRBJ2-1; D call uncertain. The V end lost 0 bases, the J end lost 0 bases, and 7 bases lay between the germline ends. CDR3 length: 15 amino acids. Germline CDR1 SGHRS, CDR2 YFSETQ. This CDR3 reads CASSLGVSSYNEQFF. The CDR3 DNA follows: TGCGCCAGCAGCTTGGGCGTGAGCTCCTACAATGAGCAGTTCTTC.

The rearrangement uses TRBV5-6 and TRBJ2-3, with a weak D call TRBD1 (5 bases). V shed 1 base and J shed 4 bases, with 10 bases lying between them. This CDR3 spans 14 amino acids. Per the germline V gene, CDR1 is SGHDT and CDR2 is YYEEEE. Here the CDR3 DNA reads TGTGCCAGCAGCTTGCAGGGCTGGGCAGATACGCAGTATTTT. Translation gives CASSLQGWADTQYF.

The chain uses TRBV4-2 and TRBJ1-2; D gene unclear. This CDR3 spans 16 amino acids. CDR1 and CDR2 from the germline V gene are LGHNA and YNFKEQ. Trimming took off 5 bases at V and 0 bases at J, with 16 bases between the two ends. CDR3 sequence (DNA): TGTGCCAGCAGCTTGGGCGTTACCCTTGCTAACTATGGCTACACCTTC. Its protein product is CASSLGVTLANYGYTF.

This chain uses TRBV9 with TRBJ1-5; 10 bases agree with TRBD1. The V and J ends lost 3 bases and 4 bases, in that order; junction bases with no gene match: 4. Germline loops: CDR1 SGDLS, CDR2 YYNGEE. This CDR3 region has 15 residues. The CDR3 loop is CASSAGQGSNQPQHF. CDR3 nucleotide sequence: TGTGCCAGCAGCGCGGGACAGGGGTCGAATCAGCCCCAGCATTTT.

The chain recombines TRBV4-1 with TRBJ2-1; possibly TRBD1 for D (6 bases). Germline assignment: CDR1 MGHRA and CDR2 YSYEKL. The CDR3 loop spans 21 amino acids. The V end was cut by 1 base, the J end by 7 bases, with 32 bases between. The CDR3 DNA sequence: TGCGCCAGCAGCCAAGTTGGGGACACGACTGGTCTTAGACAGGCGAGGAATGAGCAGTTCTTC. It encodes CASSQVGDTTGLRQARNEQFF.

The chain carries TRBV7-9 and TRBJ1-3; no definite D call. Germline CDR1 reads SEHNR; CDR2 reads FQNEAQ (reference sequence). The CDR3 contains 13 residues. V was trimmed by 4 bases and J by 4 bases, leaving 8 bases between them. In nucleotides, the CDR3 is TGTGCCAGCAGCTCGGACGGAGGAAACACCATATATTTT. Protein sequence: CASSSDGGNTIYF.

This clone has ten or more counts. The rearrangement joins TRBV19 to TRBJ1-5; 7 nucleotides align to TRBD1. Trimming removed 6 bases from V and 3 bases from J; junction bases left unmatched: 8. The CDR3 covers 15 residues. CDR1 is LNHDA and CDR2 is SQIVND in the germline V gene (reference sequence). The CDR3 loop is CASSQDRVDNQPQHF. As DNA, the CDR3 is TGTGCCAGTAGCCAAGACAGGGTTGACAATCAGCCCCAGCATTTT.